Listed here are 30 T cell receptor beta chains from one sample, sequenced in a study of T-cell memory formation after mild COVID-19. TCRdb reanalysed the 5' RACE reads using MiXCR and keeps one entry per CDR3 protein. The sample yields around 200,000 distinct CDR3 sequences, around 25% seen once. Sequenced sample: PBMCs or a T cell subset sorted from them (not recorded which). The receptor set was obtained from an adult woman who had mild COVID-19 (a few samples of this study predate the infection). Cell type and time point are not known.

The chain couples TRBV23-1 to TRBJ2-5; TRBD1 or TRBD2 may be the D gene (6 bases each). TRBV23-1 is an ORF; its function is uncertain. Trimming took off 3 bases at V and 3 bases at J, with 32 bases between the two ends. The CDR3 extends over 21 amino acids. The CDR3 DNA reads TGCGCCAGCAGTCAGTCCGGGGGCCAATCTTTCCTTGGGTGCTGGGAAGAGACCCAGTACTTC. Protein product: CASSQSGGQSFLGCWEETQYF.

V usage is TRBV7-2 and J usage is TRBJ2-5; 15 nucleotides match TRBD2. Looked up from germline, CDR1 is SGHTA and CDR2 is FQGNSA. There are 16 residues in the CDR3. J was trimmed by 5 bases and V by 5 bases; bases with no gene match: 6. The CDR3 loop reads CASSNGLAGGRETQYF. The DNA for the CDR3 is TGTGCCAGCAGCAATGGACTAGCGGGAGGGAGGGAGACCCAGTACTTC.

This clonotype has a count of ten or more. V is TRBV5-4 and J is TRBJ2-1; 10 bases agree with TRBD1. The CDR3 runs to 14 residues. V shed 2 bases, J shed 5 bases, and the junction held 1 base outside the gene matches. The V gene's germline CDR1 is SGHNT and CDR2 YYREEE (reference sequence). CDR3 sequence: CASSFGQGDNEQFF. In DNA, the CDR3 is TGTGCCAGCAGCTTCGGACAGGGGGACAATGAGCAGTTCTTC.

In its sample, this clonotype was seen once. V is TRBV12-3 or TRBV12-4 and J is TRBJ2-7; 11 bases are a match to TRBD1. V dropped 3 bases and J dropped 6; count of bases not matched to a gene: 4. This CDR3 has 14 amino acids. The CDR3 spells CASSFRDRGIEQYF. In nucleotides, the CDR3 is TGTGCCAGCAGTTTCCGGGACAGGGGGATCGAGCAGTACTTC.

This rearrangement joins TRBV5-1 to TRBJ2-5; 9 nucleotides align to TRBD2. J gave up 4 bases and V 4 bases, and 5 bases lay outside the gene matches. Germline CDR1 and CDR2: SGHRS and YFSETQ. The length of the CDR3 is 14 residues. CDR3 DNA: TGCGCCAGCAGCCCGGGACTAGCTACAGAGACCCAGTACTTC. It specifies CASSPGLATETQYF.

The table lists this clonotype with a few counts. V gene TRBV5-4 combines with J gene TRBJ2-1; D is uncertain. CDR1 is SGHNT, CDR2 YYREEE, per germline (reference sequence). Trimming removed 4 bases from V and 6 bases from J, with 8 bases in between. The CDR3 covers 12 residues. This CDR3 reads CASSPRPNEQFF. DNA of the CDR3: TGTGCCAGCAGCCCTAGGCCCAATGAGCAGTTCTTC.

This clonotype appeared a few times. The V and J genes are TRBV11-3 and TRBJ1-1; D possibly corresponds to TRBD1 (5 bases). The V and J ends lost 5 bases and 4 bases respectively, with 11 bases between them. Germline V CDR1 and CDR2: SGHNT, YENEEA. This CDR3 is 13 amino acids long. The CDR3 nucleotides are TGTGCCAGCAGCCGGGGGTACGGCACTGAAGCTTTCTTT. Translation: CASSRGYGTEAFF. Full variable domain (outside the CDR3, taken from reference TRBV11-3 and TRBJ1-1): EAGVVQSPRYKIIEKKQPVAFWCNPISGHNTLYWYLQNLGQGPELLIRYENEEAVDDSQLPKDRFSAERLKGVDSTLKIQPAELGDSAVYLCASSRGYGTEAFFGQGTRLTVV.

In nucleotides, the CDR3 is TGCAGTGCTTTCCAATCGGACATCTATGGCTACACCTTC. It encodes CSAFQSDIYGYTF. The rearrangement uses TRBV20-1 and TRBJ1-2, with D possibly TRBD1 on 5 matching bases. V was pared by 5 bases and J by 4 bases, with 14 bases between. This CDR3 has 13 amino acids. Germline V gene lookup returns CDR1 DFQATT and CDR2 SNEGSKA (reference sequence).

This clonotype was recorded a few times. The chain is built from TRBV3-1 and TRBJ2-7, with 8 bases matching TRBD2. Unmatched junction bases numbered 2, after V lost 1 base and J lost 0 bases. CDR1 LGHDT and CDR2 YNNKEL come from the germline V gene (reference sequence). The CDR3 extends over 15 amino acids. The CDR3 coding sequence is TGTGCCAGCAGCCAAGTGAGCGGGGGCTCCTACGAGCAGTACTTC. Its translation: CASSQVSGGSYEQYF.

This clonotype was counted between two and nine times. This chain links TRBV9 with TRBJ2-1; D is unclear. The CDR3 is made up of 14 amino acids. Germline lookup yields CDR1 SGDLS and CDR2 YYNGEE. The V end was cut by 0 bases, the J end by 8 bases, with 12 bases between. The CDR3 DNA reads as TGTGCCAGCAGCGTAGCTGAGGAGTGGTATGAGCAGTTCTTC. It translates to CASSVAEEWYEQFF.

J is TRBJ2-7 and V is TRBV14, with 9 bases lining up with TRBD2. In germline, CDR1 is SGHDN, CDR2 FVKESK. V gave up 3 bases and J gave up 3 bases; unmatched junction bases: 3. CDR3 length: 14 residues. The CDR3 spells CASSQMTSGYEQYF. The CDR3 nucleotides read TGTGCCAGCAGCCAGATGACTAGCGGCTACGAGCAGTACTTC.

This clonotype was picked up a small number of times. The chain uses TRBV28 and TRBJ2-7; 16 nucleotides line up with TRBD2. V was clipped by 5 bases and J by 0 bases; unmatched bases: 7. The CDR3 runs 18 residues. Per germline, CDR1 MDHEN and CDR2 SYDVKM. CDR3 protein: CASSPQGLAGGSSYEQYF. The CDR3, as DNA: TGTGCCAGCAGTCCGCAGGGACTAGCGGGAGGGTCCTCCTACGAGCAGTACTTC.

The rearrangement joins TRBV7-8 to TRBJ2-5; D assignment may be TRBD1 or TRBD2 (6 bases each). CDR1 and CDR2 from the germline V gene are SGHVS and FQNEAQ. This CDR3 comprises 13 residues. V lost 10 bases, J lost 4 bases, and 16 bases lay in between. The CDR3 loop reads CATLGGAGETQYF. The CDR3 region has the DNA TGTGCCACCCTGGGGGGCGCGGGAGAGACCCAGTACTTC. The full variable domain, with the rest looked up from reference TRBV7-8 and TRBJ2-5, is GAGVSQSPRYKVAKRGQDVALRCDPISGHVSLFWYQQALGQGPEFLTYFQNEAQLDKSGLPSDRFFAERPEGSVSTLKIQRTQQEDSAVYLCATLGGAGETQYFGPGTRLLVL.

The chain recombines TRBV9 with TRBJ2-2; 12 bases align to TRBD2. This CDR3 contains 16 residues. Unmatched junction bases numbered 4, after V lost 0 bases and J lost 7 bases. CDR1 is SGDLS, CDR2 YYNGEE, per germline. The CDR3 nucleotides are TGTGCCAGCAGCGTAGGGACTAGCGGGGAAGGCGGGGAGCTGTTTTTT. It specifies CASSVGTSGEGGELFF.

The chain has TRBV11-2 and TRBJ2-2; D is unclear. The CDR3 has 16 amino acids. V was trimmed by 0 bases and J by 2 bases, leaving 10 bases between them. Germline CDR1 is SGHAT and CDR2 is FQNNGV. The CDR3 region has the DNA TGTGCCAGCAGCTTAGAAGGGAACCTTAACACCGGGGAGCTGTTTTTT. Translating it yields CASSLEGNLNTGELFF.

V usage is TRBV15 and J usage is TRBJ1-2; the match to TRBD1 covers 7 bases. V lost 4 bases to trimming and J lost 4 bases; unmatched junction nucleotides: 9. The CDR3 has 15 residues. Germline CDR1 is LNHNV and CDR2 is YYDKDF (reference sequence). The chain's CDR3 is CATSTGGGAPYGYTF. The CDR3 nucleotides are TGTGCCACCAGCACTGGAGGGGGCGCCCCCTATGGCTACACCTTC.

The chain has TRBV23-1 and TRBJ1-1; 10 nucleotides agree with TRBD1. TRBV23-1 is an open reading frame whose function is uncertain. CDR3 length equals 17 residues. J lost 0 bases, V lost 6 bases, and 10 bases had no gene match. This CDR3 is CASSFDRGLRLNTEAFF. CDR3 nucleotides: TGCGCCAGCAGCTTCGACAGGGGGCTCAGGCTGAACACTGAAGCTTTCTTT.

This clonotype occurred a few times. J is TRBJ2-2 and V is TRBV5-4; D is tentatively TRBD1 or TRBD2 (5 bases each). V was shortened by 4 bases and J by 2 bases, with 12 bases between the two germline ends. Germline CDR1 SGHNT, CDR2 YYREEE (reference sequence). This CDR3 spans 15 amino acids. The CDR3 region is CASSRDATNTGELFF. Here the CDR3 DNA reads TGTGCCAGCAGCCGGGACGCGACCAACACCGGGGAGCTGTTTTTT.

In this sample, this clonotype turned up a few times. This chain links TRBV2 with TRBJ1-4; the D gene is possibly TRBD1 (5 bases). This CDR3 contains 15 residues. The germline V gene has CDR1 SNHLY and CDR2 FYNNEI. The V end lost 7 bases, the J end lost 2 bases, and 14 bases lay between the germline ends. CDR3 nucleotide sequence: TGTGCCAGCACGGGCAGGGTGGCGACTAATGAAAAACTGTTTTTT. It encodes CASTGRVATNEKLFF.

The chain recombines TRBV20-1 with TRBJ2-1, with 10 bases that match TRBD2. CDR1 is DFQATT, CDR2 SNEGSKA, per germline (reference sequence). The CDR3 extends over 16 amino acids. Trimming at V came to 0 bases and at J to 3 bases, leaving 5 bases not matched to a gene. CDR3 nucleotide sequence: TGCAGTGCTAGAGATACCCTAGCGGGAGTCTACAATGAGCAGTTCTTC. It encodes CSARDTLAGVYNEQFF.

This clonotype has a handful of counts. The V and J genes are TRBV21-1 and TRBJ2-3; the table's D call TRBD2 went unverified against the DNA. TRBV21-1 is annotated as a pseudogene. This CDR3 spans 16 amino acids. The CDR3 DNA follows: TGTGCCAGCAGCAAACCCTCACGTTGGTGCACAGATACGCAGTATTTT. Encoded protein: CASSKPSRWCTDTQYF.

V usage is TRBV6-5 and J usage is TRBJ1-2; TRBD1 matches at 9 bases. V lost 10 bases, J lost 1 base, and 10 bases stayed unmatched. Germline V gives CDR1 MNHEY, CDR2 SVGAGI. The CDR3 is 15 amino acids. DNA of the CDR3: TGTGCCAACAGGCTCGACAGGGGGTTTAACTATGGCTACACCTTC. It translates to CANRLDRGFNYGYTF.

This clonotype was counted between two and nine times. The chain couples TRBV11-2 to TRBJ2-5; possibly TRBD1 or TRBD2 for D (5 bases each). The ends were cut back, 5 bases at V and 2 bases at J, with 18 bases in the middle. From germline, CDR1 is SGHAT and CDR2 FQNNGV. The CDR3 has 16 residues. This CDR3 is CASSLGAGLSQETQYF. CDR3 in DNA: TGTGCCAGCAGCCTAGGGGCAGGACTCAGTCAAGAGACCCAGTACTTC. Full variable domain (remainder filled in from reference TRBV11-2 and TRBJ2-5): EAGVAQSPRYKIIEKRQSVAFWCNPISGHATLYWYQQILGQGPKLLIQFQNNGVVDDSQLPKDRFSAERLKGVDSTLKIQPAKLEDSAVYLCASSLGAGLSQETQYFGPGTRLLVL.

The rearrangement joins TRBV20-1 to TRBJ2-5; 8 bases are shared with TRBD1. The V and J ends lost 0 bases and 7 bases, in that order; junction bases with no gene match: 10. CDR1 is DFQATT, CDR2 SNEGSKA, per germline (reference sequence). The CDR3 covers 15 residues. The CDR3 region has the DNA TGCAGTGCTAGAGATGTCAGGGGGCTAGGAGGGACCCAGTACTTC. Protein: CSARDVRGLGGTQYF.

In its sample, this clonotype was seen a few times. This sequence joins TRBV24-1 and TRBJ2-2; TRBD2 agrees at 12 bases. V lost 2 bases, J lost 7 bases, and 16 bases stayed unmatched. Germline loops: CDR1 KGHDR, CDR2 SFDVKD. There are 20 residues in the CDR3. CDR3 coding DNA: TGTGCCACCAGTGATTCGACGACTAGCGGGAGCACGGGAGAGATCGGGGAGCTGTTTTTT. As protein: CATSDSTTSGSTGEIGELFF.

The chain has TRBV19 and TRBJ2-1; TRBD2 agrees at 11 bases. V gave up 7 bases and J gave up 10 bases; unmatched junction bases: 12. The CDR3 consists of 15 residues. CDR1 is LNHDA, CDR2 SQIVND, per germline (reference sequence). The DNA of the CDR3 is TGTGCCAGTAAAATTAGCGGGAGGGCCTTGAGCGAGCAGTTCTTC. Translated, it gives CASKISGRALSEQFF. Full variable domain (rest looked up from reference TRBV19 and TRBJ2-1): DGGITQSPKYLFRKEGQNVTLSCEQNLNHDAMYWYRQDPGQGLRLIYYSQIVNDFQKGDIAEGYSVSREKKESFPLTVTSAQKNPTAFYLCASKISGRALSEQFFGPGTRLTVL.

The rearrangement joins TRBV2 to TRBJ1-5; TRBD1 is a possible D gene (6 bases). V was trimmed by 0 bases and J by 6 bases, leaving 21 bases between them. CDR3 length equals 18 residues. From germline, CDR1 is SNHLY and CDR2 FYNNEI. The CDR3 region is CASSEALLPGRGVQPQHF. CDR3 coding DNA: TGTGCCAGCAGTGAAGCGCTGCTACCCGGGAGGGGGGTTCAGCCCCAGCATTTT.

This rearrangement joins TRBV19 to TRBJ1-1; the D is unclear. Between the trimmed V and J ends, which lost 1 base and 0 bases, there was a span of 3 bases. Germline CDR1 LNHDA, CDR2 SQIVND (reference sequence). The CDR3 is made up of 13 amino acids. CDR3 in DNA: TGTGCCAGTAGTATAGCACTGAACACTGAAGCTTTCTTT. Its translation is CASSIALNTEAFF.

This clonotype came up a few times. CDR3 nucleotide sequence: TGTGCCAGCAGTTGGGGACAGAGTCGCGCCTACGAGCAGTACTTC. It specifies CASSWGQSRAYEQYF. The chain links TRBV27 to TRBJ2-7, with TRBD1 identical over 7 bases. Germline loops: CDR1 MNHEY, CDR2 SMNVEV (reference sequence). With 4 bases clipped from V and 2 bases from J, the junction kept 8 bases outside the gene matches. There are 15 residues in the CDR3.

The V gene is TRBV4-1, the J gene TRBJ2-2; unclear D gene. This CDR3 region has 17 residues. Germline V gene sequence: CDR1 MGHRA, CDR2 YSYEKL. The ends were cut back, 1 base at V and 1 base at J, with 13 bases in the middle. The CDR3 DNA reads TGCGCCAGCAGCCAAGTCGATATGGGGTTGAACACCGGGGAGCTGTTTTTT. It specifies CASSQVDMGLNTGELFF.